Each of the 14 T cell receptor beta chains below was sequenced from the same sample in a study of T cell changes during pregnancy in multiple sclerosis. Profiling relied on immunoSEQ multiplex PCR, and the TCRdb table lists in-frame clones only, not all of them. The table shows approximately 34,000 clones, with under 90% occurring only once. The source material was CD8+ T cells from peripheral blood mononuclear cells, sampled after pregnancy. The origin of the receptors is a female donor with multiple sclerosis, enrolled in a pregnancy study.

This clone is termed medium-sized. The chain recombines TRBV19 with TRBJ2-7; no firm D call. Germline CDR1 and CDR2: LNHDA and SQIVND (reference sequence). V lost 5 bases and J 2 bases, leaving 10 bases between the germline ends. The CDR3 is 13 amino acids. The CDR3 DNA sequence: TGTGCCAGTAGTCCCTTTCAGACCTACGAGCAGTACTTC. This gives the protein CASSPFQTYEQYF.

The V and J genes are TRBV15 and TRBJ2-7, with D possibly matching TRBD2 (5 bases). This CDR3 has 12 residues. CDR1 is LNHNV, CDR2 YYDKDF, per germline (reference sequence). Trimming removed 3 bases at V and 6 bases at J, with 9 bases between. The CDR3 sequence is CATSREAGEQYF. The CDR3 coding sequence is TGTGCCACCAGCAGGGAGGCGGGCGAGCAGTACTTC.

This chain links TRBV15 with TRBJ1-6; TRBD1 is a possible D gene (5 bases). Germline CDR1 reads LNHNV; CDR2 reads YYDKDF (reference sequence). The CDR3 consists of 14 residues. The V and J ends lost 0 bases and 14 bases respectively, with 14 bases between them. CDR3 nucleotide sequence: TGTGCCACCAGCAGAGACAGGGTAAATTCGGCCCTCCACTTT. Encoded protein: CATSRDRVNSALHF.

The chain carries TRBV4-1 and TRBJ1-1; 8 bases are a match to TRBD1. The V gene end was trimmed by 1 base and the J gene end by 1 base; junction bases not matched to a gene: 8. The germline V gene encodes CDR1 MGHRA and CDR2 YSYEKL. The CDR3 consists of 17 residues. CDR3 residues: CASSQGAAGGWNTEAFF. DNA of the CDR3: TGCGCCAGCAGCCAAGGGGCCGCAGGGGGCTGGAACACTGAAGCTTTCTTT.

The V call is TRBV14, the J call TRBJ2-7; D is perhaps TRBD1 (6 bases). The germline V gene encodes CDR1 SGHDN and CDR2 FVKESK. Deletions cut 8 bases from V and 6 bases from J, with 17 bases between. CDR3 length: 13 residues. The CDR3 bases are TGTGCCAGCCGCGGGCAGGGGTTGGGCGAGCAGTACTTC. This codes for CASRGQGLGEQYF.

The chain couples TRBV6-1 to TRBJ2-7, with 10 bases lining up with TRBD2. CDR1 MNHNS and CDR2 SASEGT come from the germline V gene. V trimming: 1 base; J trimming: 3 bases; junction bases outside the gene matches: 3. The CDR3 length is 15 residues. The DNA for the CDR3 is TGTGCCAGCAGTGAAGAGGCTAGCGGGGGCTACGAGCAGTACTTC. As protein: CASSEEASGGYEQYF.

The chain is built from TRBV2 and TRBJ2-3; 7 positions match TRBD1. The CDR3 spans 18 residues. Germline V gives CDR1 SNHLY, CDR2 FYNNEI. V lost 9 bases, J lost 1 base, and 19 bases stayed unmatched. CDR3 nucleotides: TGTGCCAGTTCCGGGACAGCGGAACCCCGACTCGGCACAGATACGCAGTATTTT. Its translation: CASSGTAEPRLGTDTQYF.

The J gene is TRBJ2-3, the V gene TRBV9; D is possibly TRBD2 (5 bases). Trimming removed 3 bases from V and 4 bases from J, with 9 bases in between. Germline assignment: CDR1 SGDLS and CDR2 YYNGEE. This CDR3 has 13 residues. CDR3 loop: CASSAGVADTQYF. The CDR3 bases are TGTGCCAGCAGCGCCGGGGTTGCAGATACGCAGTATTTT.

This clone was detected once. The V gene is TRBV30, the J gene TRBJ2-3, with D tentatively TRBD2 (5 bases). The germline V and J ends were trimmed by 8 bases and 5 bases, with 14 bases remaining between them. Germline V gene data show CDR1 as GTSNPN and CDR2 as SVGIG (reference sequence). CDR3 length: 12 residues. In nucleotides, the CDR3 is TGTGCCCGCGGACTGGCAGGAGATACGCAGTATTTT. Its protein is CARGLAGDTQYF.

The gene calls are TRBV29-1 and TRBJ2-2; TRBD2 matches 7 bases. V trimming: 3 bases; J trimming: 2 bases; junction bases outside the gene matches: 6. The CDR3 has 15 residues. Germline V lookup: CDR1 SQVTM, CDR2 ANQGSEA. DNA for the CDR3: TGCAGCGTTGAGGAGAGCGGGGTTAACACCGGGGAGCTGTTTTTT. Protein product: CSVEESGVNTGELFF.

V gene TRBV27 combines with J gene TRBJ2-7; 8 nucleotides agree with TRBD1. V shed 3 bases and J 5 bases; nucleotides not matched to a gene: 3. Germline lookup yields CDR1 MNHEY and CDR2 SMNVEV (reference sequence). The CDR3 is 13 residues long. CDR3 nucleotides: TGTGCCAGCAGTTTTAGGACAGGGAACGAGCAGTACTTC. The encoded protein is CASSFRTGNEQYF.

This chain joins TRBV19 and TRBJ2-7; perhaps TRBD2 as D (6 bases). The CDR3 is 13 residues long. V lost 9 bases and J 5 bases, leaving 17 bases between the germline ends. CDR1 is LNHDA, CDR2 SQIVND, per germline (reference sequence). In DNA form, the CDR3 reads TGTGCCAGCCAGCGGGCAACGGGGCACGAGCAGTACTTC. Its translation is CASQRATGHEQYF. The full variable domain, its missing parts supplied by reference TRBV19 and TRBJ2-7, is DGGITQSPKYLFRKEGQNVTLSCEQNLNHDAMYWYRQDPGQGLRLIYYSQIVNDFQKGDIAEGYSVSREKKESFPLTVTSAQKNPTAFYLCASQRATGHEQYFGPGTRLTVT.

The chain is built from TRBV7-8 and TRBJ1-4; no reliable D call. V was pared by 5 bases and J by 4 bases, with 8 bases between. There are 13 residues in the CDR3. Germline-derived CDR1 and CDR2 are SGHVS and FQNEAQ. In DNA form, the CDR3 reads TGTGCCAGCAGCGTTGGACTTAATGAAAAACTGTTTTTT. This sequence encodes CASSVGLNEKLFF.

The chain carries TRBV18 and TRBJ1-4; a possible D gene is TRBD1 (5 bases). The germline CDR1 and CDR2 sequences are KGHSH and LQKENI. V lost 8 bases and J lost 4, with 14 bases in between. The CDR3 totals 14 residues. In DNA, the CDR3 is TGTGCCAGCAACGGGGGTTTCCTTAATGAAAAACTGTTTTTT. Translating gives CASNGGFLNEKLFF.